This TCR beta chain emerged from a study of blood T cell repertoires in COVID-19. Background on the study: COVID-19 samples from acute and convalescent phases originated in the United States, Italy and Spain. PBMCs, B-cell-depleted T cells, or T cells provided the cDNA or gDNA that made up the material.

This clone was observed at least ten times. Trimming took 9 bases from V and 0 from J; bases not matched to a gene: 8. The CDR3 runs to 15 residues. The V gene's germline CDR1 is SNHLY and CDR2 FYNNEI. Methods used by the authors: Estimates of nucleated cell counts were drawn from the amplification of reference gene primers. Produced via immunoSEQ multiplex PCR; TCRdb's table is partial and in-frame only. The DNA was the basis for D and trimming; V, J and clone size are from that table. The sample carries about 270,000 clones, less than 85% recorded once. The specimen sequenced was peripheral blood. This TCR was recovered from a woman between 18 and 29 years old with acute or convalescent COVID-19. The chain uses TRBV2 and TRBJ1-3, with 7 bases matching TRBD1. As DNA, the CDR3 is TGTGCCAGTAACCGACAGGGAAACTCTGGAAACACCATATATTTT. Translated: CASNRQGNSGNTIYF.